This TCR beta chain was obtained from a study of cytomegalovirus exposure and HLA in healthy donors. On the study more broadly: Some 200 million T cells yielded fewer than 120 million unique TCR beta sequences in earlier analysis. Drawn from HLA-typed donors, some 80 million unique TCRs were held in an early data release. Clustering assigned approximately 79% of the 350 to 450 genotyped donors to the Caucasian-associated ancestry cluster.

Researchers ran the PCR with 60 Vbeta and 13 Jbeta primers. Generated by immunoSEQ multiplex PCR, the TCRdb table keeps only in-frame clones and is missing some. Of about 94,000 clones listed, under 9% are singletons. With respect to this clone: The antigen is unknown.

The CDR3 is 14 amino acids. Germline CDR1 and CDR2: SQVTM and ANQGSEA. The germline V and J ends were trimmed by 5 bases and 2 bases, with 12 bases remaining between them. Study observations and caveats: According to a later analysis, most TCR beta chains associated with CMV appeared HLA-restricted.

The TCR sequence derives from a man between 50 and 59 years old in good health and CMV-seronegative. V and J are TRBV29-1 and TRBJ2-2; a weak D match, TRBD2 (6 bases). The sequenced sample consisted of PBMCs. The CDR3 DNA follows: TGCAGCGTTTCGGACGGACTAAACACCGGGGAGCTGTTTTTT. It specifies CSVSDGLNTGELFF.